The clone carrying this T cell receptor (beta chain) was found a few times. Its antigen is undetermined. The data stem from a study of T cells after yellow fever vaccination. On the study more broadly: Fractions of limited cellularity were prepared by means of SMART-Seq v4 Ultra Low Input. Study observations and caveats: Clones that expanded after primary vaccination mostly reappeared after the booster (approximately 96% CD4, approximately 89% CD8). Researchers cautioned that FACS-sorted repertoires could harbor abundant clonotypes contaminating from the bulk population.

Germline V gene sequence: CDR1 GTSNPN, CDR2 SVGIG (reference sequence). Trimming left V 4 bases short and J 0 bases short, with 31 bases between. The CDR3 has 21 amino acids. It was through 5'RACE template switching that TCR cDNA was made, with a universal primer site and UMIs added. TCRdb passed the 5' RACE reads through MiXCR, listing each CDR3 protein once. This sample yields about 73,000 distinct CDR3 sequences, of which approximately 7.5% are seen a single time; 41% belongs to the top ten. The specimen was CD8+ T cells sorted from PBMCs, collected on the day of the yellow fever booster vaccination. V usage is TRBV30 and J usage is TRBJ2-1, with D possibly being TRBD1 (6 bases). This receptor was taken from a man between 25 and 39 years old who received the YFV17D yellow fever vaccine. The CDR3 here is CAWIRGDGEPNQGLSYNEQFF. In DNA form, the CDR3 reads TGTGCCTGGATTCGTGGGGACGGGGAGCCGAACCAGGGGCTCTCCTACAATGAGCAGTTCTTC.